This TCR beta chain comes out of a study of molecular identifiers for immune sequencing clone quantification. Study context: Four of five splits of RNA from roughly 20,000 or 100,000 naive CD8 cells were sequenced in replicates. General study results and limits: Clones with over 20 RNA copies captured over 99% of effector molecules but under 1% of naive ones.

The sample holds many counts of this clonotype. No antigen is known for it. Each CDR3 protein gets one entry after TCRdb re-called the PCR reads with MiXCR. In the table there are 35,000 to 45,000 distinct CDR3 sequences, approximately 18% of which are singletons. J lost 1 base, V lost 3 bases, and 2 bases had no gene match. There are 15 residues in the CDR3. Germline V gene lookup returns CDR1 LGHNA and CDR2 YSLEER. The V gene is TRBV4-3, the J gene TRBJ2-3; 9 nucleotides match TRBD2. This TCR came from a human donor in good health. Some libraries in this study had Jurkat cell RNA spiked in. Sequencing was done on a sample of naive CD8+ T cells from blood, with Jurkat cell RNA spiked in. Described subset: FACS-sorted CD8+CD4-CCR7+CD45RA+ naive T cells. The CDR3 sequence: CASSQIAGGTDTQYF. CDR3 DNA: TGCGCCAGCAGCCAGATAGCGGGAGGCACAGATACGCAGTATTTT.